The sequence of this T cell receptor (beta chain) was determined in a study of spatial heterogeneity in lung cancer (dated by TCRdb to the late 2010s). At the level of the whole study: More beta-chain than alpha-chain transcripts were consistently detected, likely reflecting higher beta-chain transcript abundance. In the raw uncorrected reads, each unique combination of TCR and UMI appeared on average more than ten times. TCR alpha and beta repertoires were quantitatively compared across multiple tumor regions, matched nontumor lung and blood in non-small cell lung cancer. TCR repertoire features were related to nonsynonymous mutation counts determined by whole-exome sequencing of tumor tissue. Both alpha and beta chains were TCR-sequenced in samples taken at surgery, namely 220 tumor regions, 61 to 65 matched nontumor lung samples and 50 to 60 PBMC samples. What the work shows at the level of the full study, not this receptor alone: Additional single-cell paired TCR alpha and beta sequencing was considered necessary to confirm, at a functional level, the hypothesis that regional TCRs recognize regional mutations. Ubiquitous expanded tumor TCRs showed up in blood more often at tumor resection than at routine follow-up.

This clonotype was detected ten times or more. Its antigen remains undetermined. There are no base qualities to consult, and no much larger clone falls within one base. The sample's time point label, decoded: sample taken at primary tumor resection. TCR sequencing used whole RNA extracted from tumor and nontumor lung tissue, or from cryopreserved PBMC samples, without cell sorting. Donors were around 71 patients with early-stage, untreated non-small cell lung cancer from the lung TRACERx cohort. A patient was chosen for TCR sequencing only when enough RNA was available from at least two tumor regions. Libraries were prepared through 5' RACE. TCRdb names NextSeq 500 as the instrument used. To allow correction of PCR and sequencing errors, the TCR library protocol tagged every TCR cDNA molecule with a unique molecular identifier. For the original study's pipeline: Decombinator tools were used for TCR identification, UMI-based error correction and CDR3 extraction. TCRs above a frequency of 2 per 1,000, corresponding to the top 1% of the tumor frequency distribution, were defined as expanded. Rényi diversity was computed with the R vegan package after subsampling each repertoire 100 times to 5,000 TCRs. CDR3 similarity networks were constructed using string-kernel similarity of amino acid triplets, with links drawn between CDR3s whose pairwise similarity was above 0.82. TCRdb redid the processing of the public reads, applying fastp at Q25 and MiXCR, and retained in-frame beta chains. Here each entry gathers all rows of one CDR3 protein and keeps the most common genes and DNA. These V and J calls originate from TCRdb's pipeline instead of the authors' own analysis. The sample has 95,000 or so distinct CDR3 sequences on record, over 8.5% of them singletons. In total, the top ten clones hold 6.9% of the sample.

Here V drops 5 bases and J drops 7 bases, and the junction holds 14 bases not matched to any gene. In the germline V gene, CDR1 corresponds to MNHEY and CDR2 to SVGEGT. The CDR3 covers 15 residues, taking in both the cysteine and the phenylalanine. Kept here is only the CDR3 DNA, which spans 45 bases and is read in frame from base 1. The starting material was PBMCs, obtained at surgery. The TCR comes from a male donor with early-stage non-small cell lung cancer. The receptor chain draws on TRBV6-2 or TRBV6-3 and TRBJ2-7; TRBD1 fits 7 bases in the junction. The nucleotides read TGTGCCAGCAGTGGAGTCCGGGACAGACTTCGGGAGCAGTACTTC. Its protein product is CASSGVRDRLREQYF.